Listed below are T cell receptor beta chains from one sample, sequenced in a study of blood T cell repertoires in COVID-19. Clones were read by immunoSEQ multiplex PCR, and TCRdb kept only the in-frame ones, dropping some. The data show 270,000 or so clones, roughly 88% seen once. The specimen was PBMCs or T cells enriched from blood (not recorded which). The receptors derive from a woman in her forties with acute COVID-19. The CDR3 runs from the conserved cysteine through the conserved F or W. The order of the fields is D gene, V gene, clone size, J gene, CDR3 DNA, CDR3 protein. D genes are given only for firm matches. Expanded clones get a size class; other rows say once, few or many, or leave the size out.

D gene: TRBD1; V gene: TRBV2; clone size: NA; J gene: TRBJ1-1; CDR3 DNA: TGTGCCAGCAGGGACAGGGGGATGGTCACTGAAGCTTTCTTT; CDR3 protein: CASRDRGMVTEAFF
D gene: NA; V gene: TRBV28; clone size: NA; J gene: TRBJ1-4; CDR3 DNA: TGTGCCAGCAGTTTAGGGGGACTTTTTTATTGGGAAAAACTGTTTTTT; CDR3 protein: CASSLGGLFYWEKLFF
D gene: NA; V gene: TRBV5-4; clone size: NA; J gene: TRBJ1-6; CDR3 DNA: TGTGCCAGCAGCTCGGACGGACTTTCACCCCTCCACTTT; CDR3 protein: CASSSDGLSPLHF
D gene: TRBD1; V gene: TRBV11-3; clone size: few; J gene: TRBJ1-4; CDR3 DNA: TGTGCCAGCAGCGTTGGGGGACAGCGGTTTGAAAAACTGTTTTTT; CDR3 protein: CASSVGGQRFEKLFF
D gene: NA; V gene: TRBV7-8; clone size: NA; J gene: TRBJ2-5; CDR3 DNA: TGTGCCAGCAGTAGAGACAGGTCGGAGACCCAGTACTTC; CDR3 protein: CASSRDRSETQYF
D gene: NA; V gene: TRBV6-4; clone size: once; J gene: TRBJ2-3; CDR3 DNA: TGTGCCAGCAGTCTGGGGACTAGCACAGATACGCAGTATTTT; CDR3 protein: CASSLGTSTDTQYF
D gene: NA; V gene: TRBV29-1; clone size: once; J gene: TRBJ1-1; CDR3 DNA: TGCTCCGTCGTCCTTTTCACTGAAGCTTTCTTT; CDR3 protein: CSVVLFTEAFF
D gene: TRBD1; V gene: TRBV15; clone size: NA; J gene: TRBJ1-2; CDR3 DNA: TGTGCCACCAGCAAAGACAGGGCGCAAATAGTCTATGGCTACACCTTC; CDR3 protein: CATSKDRAQIVYGYTF
D gene: TRBD2; V gene: TRBV5-1; clone size: NA; J gene: TRBJ2-7; CDR3 DNA: TGCGCCAGCAGCTTGACCCCAAATACGGGAGGGGGGCCTGTGCAGTACTTC; CDR3 protein: CASSLTPNTGGGPVQYF
D gene: TRBD1; V gene: TRBV9; clone size: NA; J gene: TRBJ1-2; CDR3 DNA: TGTGCCAGCAGCCCCGGGACAGCCAACTATGGCTACACCTTC; CDR3 protein: CASSPGTANYGYTF
D gene: NA; V gene: TRBV12-3/TRBV12-4; clone size: once; J gene: TRBJ2-7; CDR3 DNA: TGTGCCAGCACCCTCGGCGGGGACTACGAGCAGTACTTC; CDR3 protein: CASTLGGDYEQYF
D gene: NA; V gene: TRBV12-3/TRBV12-4; clone size: NA; J gene: TRBJ1-1; CDR3 DNA: TGTGCCAGCAGTTTACAGACAGGCACTGAAGCTTTCTTT; CDR3 protein: CASSLQTGTEAFF
D gene: TRBD1; V gene: TRBV19; clone size: NA; J gene: TRBJ2-7; CDR3 DNA: TGTGCCAGTAGTGCCGGGACAGGGAGCTCCTACGAGCAGTACTTC; CDR3 protein: CASSAGTGSSYEQYF
D gene: NA; V gene: TRBV24-1; clone size: once; J gene: TRBJ1-2; CDR3 DNA: TGTGCCACCAGCGACAGGACAAACTATGGCTACACCTTC; CDR3 protein: CATSDRTNYGYTF
D gene: TRBD1; V gene: TRBV19; clone size: NA; J gene: TRBJ1-1; CDR3 DNA: TGTGCCAGTAACATGGGACAGGGGAGGACTGAAGCTTTCTTT; CDR3 protein: CASNMGQGRTEAFF
D gene: TRBD1; V gene: TRBV19; clone size: once; J gene: TRBJ1-2; CDR3 DNA: TGTGCCAGTCACCCCGGGACAGGCCCCCTTGGGAATGGCTACACCTTC; CDR3 protein: CASHPGTGPLGNGYTF
D gene: TRBD2; V gene: TRBV7-9; clone size: once; J gene: TRBJ2-7; CDR3 DNA: TGTGCCAGCAGCCAGCAAGCGGGAGGGCCGTACGAGCAGTACTTC; CDR3 protein: CASSQQAGGPYEQYF
D gene: NA; V gene: TRBV3-1/TRBV3-2; clone size: NA; J gene: TRBJ1-1; CDR3 DNA: TGTGCCAGCAGCCGTGGGTGGCAGGCTAACACTGAAGCTTTCTTT; CDR3 protein: CASSRGWQANTEAFF
D gene: NA; V gene: TRBV4-1; clone size: once; J gene: TRBJ1-2; CDR3 DNA: TGCGCCAGCAGCCAACGGTCAGCGGAAGCTCCCTTAACTGGCTACACCTTC; CDR3 protein: CASSQRSAEAPLTGYTF
D gene: NA; V gene: TRBV5-1; clone size: NA; J gene: TRBJ1-3; CDR3 DNA: TGCGCCAGCAGCTTGGTGCCGGGATCTGGAAACACCATATATTTT; CDR3 protein: CASSLVPGSGNTIYF
D gene: NA; V gene: TRBV19; clone size: NA; J gene: TRBJ2-5; CDR3 DNA: TGTGCCAGTAGTATAGTCGACAGGCAAGAGACCCAGTACTTC; CDR3 protein: CASSIVDRQETQYF
D gene: NA; V gene: TRBV25-1; clone size: few; J gene: TRBJ1-1; CDR3 DNA: TGTGCCAGCAGTGAAAATGGGGCAGGGCGCATGAACACTGAAGCTTTCTTT; CDR3 protein: CASSENGAGRMNTEAFF
D gene: TRBD1; V gene: TRBV11-3; clone size: NA; J gene: TRBJ2-2; CDR3 DNA: TGTGCCAGCAGCGGGACAGGGTACACCGGGGAGCTGTTTTTT; CDR3 protein: CASSGTGYTGELFF
D gene: NA; V gene: TRBV19; clone size: NA; J gene: TRBJ2-1; CDR3 DNA: TGTGCCAGTAGTATGGCAGGGCCTGAGCAGTTCTTC; CDR3 protein: CASSMAGPEQFF
D gene: TRBD1; V gene: TRBV7-2; clone size: NA; J gene: TRBJ1-6; CDR3 DNA: TGTGCCAGCAGCTTAGCCCAGGGGGGTTATAATTCACCCCTCCACTTT; CDR3 protein: CASSLAQGGYNSPLHF
D gene: TRBD2; V gene: TRBV29-1; clone size: NA; J gene: TRBJ2-5; CDR3 DNA: TGCAGCGCTCAGCGGGGAGAAGAGACCCAGTACTTC; CDR3 protein: CSAQRGEETQYF
D gene: TRBD2; V gene: TRBV9; clone size: NA; J gene: TRBJ2-1; CDR3 DNA: TGTGCCAGCAGCGAGACCGGGAGGACACTTTCGGATGAGCAGTTCTTC; CDR3 protein: CASSETGRTLSDEQFF
D gene: NA; V gene: TRBV12-3/TRBV12-4; clone size: NA; J gene: TRBJ1-2; CDR3 DNA: TGTGCCAGCAGTTTGACAGGCGAGGGCTACACCTTC; CDR3 protein: CASSLTGEGYTF
D gene: TRBD2; V gene: TRBV11-2; clone size: NA; J gene: TRBJ2-2; CDR3 DNA: TGTGCGAGCGCCCGGACTAGAACCACCGGGGAGCTGTTTTTT; CDR3 protein: CASARTRTTGELFF
D gene: NA; V gene: TRBV30; clone size: NA; J gene: TRBJ2-1; CDR3 DNA: TGTGCCTGGAGTGTAAGACAGAGCTCCTACAATGAGCAGTTCTTC; CDR3 protein: CAWSVRQSSYNEQFF
D gene: TRBD1; V gene: TRBV27; clone size: NA; J gene: TRBJ1-4; CDR3 DNA: TGTGCCAGCAGTGCCCTTGCCGGGGCAGGGGGTAGAGAAAAACTGTTTTTT; CDR3 protein: CASSALAGAGGREKLFF
D gene: NA; V gene: TRBV10-3; clone size: NA; J gene: TRBJ1-3; CDR3 DNA: TGTGCCATCAGTGAGCCGACAGGACTCTCTGGAAACACCATATATTTT; CDR3 protein: CAISEPTGLSGNTIYF
D gene: NA; V gene: TRBV9; clone size: NA; J gene: TRBJ1-3; CDR3 DNA: TGTGCCAGCAGCGTGGGGAGGGGTTCTGGAAACACCATATATTTT; CDR3 protein: CASSVGRGSGNTIYF
D gene: NA; V gene: TRBV11-3; clone size: NA; J gene: TRBJ1-6; CDR3 DNA: TGTGCCAGCAGCTTAGCGGGAACCCCCCTCCACTTT; CDR3 protein: CASSLAGTPLHF
D gene: TRBD1; V gene: TRBV11-2; clone size: NA; J gene: TRBJ2-7; CDR3 DNA: TGTGCCAGCAGCGGACAAACGTTGGGACAGGGGGTCCACGAGCAGTACTTC; CDR3 protein: CASSGQTLGQGVHEQYF
D gene: TRBD1; V gene: TRBV7-6; clone size: once; J gene: TRBJ2-1; CDR3 DNA: TGTGCCAGCAGCCAAAGGTGGGACAGCCACAATGAGCAGTTCTTC; CDR3 protein: CASSQRWDSHNEQFF
D gene: NA; V gene: TRBV27; clone size: NA; J gene: TRBJ2-3; CDR3 DNA: TGTGCCAGCAGGGGCCAACTAGCCATGGTCACAGATACGCAGTATTTT; CDR3 protein: CASRGQLAMVTDTQYF
D gene: NA; V gene: TRBV27; clone size: NA; J gene: TRBJ2-3; CDR3 DNA: TGTGCCAGCAGTTTTTTTCCGGCGGGGCTCACAGATACGCAGTATTTT; CDR3 protein: CASSFFPAGLTDTQYF
D gene: NA; V gene: TRBV6-1; clone size: NA; J gene: TRBJ1-1; CDR3 DNA: TGTGCCAGCAGTGAGGGACAGAACACTGAAGCTTTCTTT; CDR3 protein: CASSEGQNTEAFF